Shown below are 29 T cell receptor beta chains from a single sample sequenced in a study of OX40 agonist ivuxolimab in advanced cancers. Libraries were made using the immunoSEQ multiplex PCR assay. In its TCRdb copy, this immuneACCESS table keeps in-frame sequences only and misses some clones. Where compared with another copy, unresolved V genes explain less than half of these, and the others have no known cause. Within this sample are approximately 76,000 clones, with around 85% of them counted one time only. Of the sample, approximately 0.57% falls within the top ten clones. Material: CD4+ or CD8+ T cells sorted from blood, obtained in a trial of the OX40 agonist ivuxolimab. All receptors derive from an adult with an advanced solid tumor such as melanoma, head and neck, liver or kidney cancer.

The chain couples TRBV2 to TRBJ2-5; the match to TRBD1 covers 7 bases. V dropped 7 bases and J dropped 1; count of bases not matched to a gene: 9. The CDR3 covers 15 residues. Germline V lookup: CDR1 SNHLY, CDR2 FYNNEI. The CDR3 loop is CASKPRRDSQETQYF. CDR3 DNA: TGTGCCAGCAAACCCAGACGGGACAGCCAAGAGACCCAGTACTTC.

For the CDR3, the DNA is TGTGCCAGCAGCCGCGCCGGGACTAGCGGGAGAGAGACCCAGTACTTC. This gives the protein CASSRAGTSGRETQYF. The genes are TRBV7-9 and TRBJ2-5, with 14 bases identical to TRBD2. Trimming took 5 bases from V and 4 from J; bases not matched to a gene: 6. The germline V gene has CDR1 SEHNR and CDR2 FQNEAQ (reference sequence). The CDR3 has 16 amino acids.

The sample holds a few counts of this clone. This sequence joins TRBV5-1 and TRBJ1-6; D is ambiguous. CDR1 is SGHRS, CDR2 YFSETQ, per germline. V was cut by 8 bases and J by 7 bases, with 13 bases left in between. This CDR3 is 13 amino acids long. In DNA, the CDR3 is TGCGCCAGTCATATGGCGGGAAATTCACCCCTCCACTTT. Protein: CASHMAGNSPLHF.

The chain recombines TRBV10-3 with TRBJ1-1; TRBD1 aligns across 9 bases. CDR1 is ENHRY, CDR2 SYGVKD, per germline. The V gene end was trimmed by 5 bases and the J gene end by 5 bases; junction bases not matched to a gene: 9. The CDR3 totals 15 residues. The CDR3 DNA sequence: TGTGCCATCAGTCGGGCGGGACAGGGTGGGACTGAAGCTTTCTTT. It specifies CAISRAGQGGTEAFF.

V and J are TRBV6-5 and TRBJ2-7; no firm D call. With 9 bases removed from V and 5 bases from J, the gap between germline ends came to 20 bases. Germline V CDR1 and CDR2: MNHEY, SVGAGI. The CDR3 loop spans 14 amino acids. In DNA form, the CDR3 reads TGTGCCAGTTCGCCACAAAGACGGTTCCACGAGCAGTACTTC. Translation gives CASSPQRRFHEQYF.

The CDR3 protein is CASSIRHREINQPQHF. The CDR3, as DNA: TGTGCCAGTAGTATAAGGCATCGGGAGATCAATCAGCCCCAGCATTTT. The chain has TRBV19 and TRBJ1-5; D is unclear. The germline V gene has CDR1 LNHDA and CDR2 SQIVND (reference sequence). The CDR3 is 16 amino acids. Trimming shortened V by 2 bases and J by 3 bases, and 14 bases separated the two germline ends.

The chain uses TRBV11-2 and TRBJ2-7; no definite D call. V lost 1 base, J lost 5 bases, and 12 bases lay in between. The CDR3 length is 14 residues. Looked up from germline, CDR1 is SGHAT and CDR2 is FQNNGV. CDR3 sequence (DNA): TGTGCCAGCAGCTTAGCTGGCTACGGCCACGAGCAGTACTTC. It specifies CASSLAGYGHEQYF.

This rearrangement joins TRBV5-6 to TRBJ1-5; D is possibly TRBD1 (6 bases). Deletions cut 0 bases from V and 4 bases from J, with 8 bases between. This CDR3 region has 14 residues. Germline CDR1 reads SGHDT; CDR2 reads YYEEEE. The CDR3 here is CASSLAQGNQPQHF. In DNA, the CDR3 is TGTGCCAGCAGCTTGGCCCAGGGGAATCAGCCCCAGCATTTT.

This clone was picked up a small number of times. This chain uses TRBV7-2 with TRBJ1-2, with 12 bases aligning to TRBD1. CDR1 and CDR2 from the germline V gene are SGHTA and FQGNSA. The CDR3 sequence is 15 residues long. V gave up 6 bases and J gave up 7 bases; unmatched junction bases: 9. The chain's CDR3 is CASSRPGQGAFGYTF. In nucleotides, the CDR3 is TGTGCCAGCAGTCGTCCGGGACAGGGGGCATTTGGCTACACCTTC.

The chain recombines TRBV7-9 with TRBJ2-1; D is perhaps TRBD1 or TRBD2 (5 bases each). The CDR3 consists of 14 residues. V dropped 5 bases and J dropped 6 bases, with 14 bases sitting between them. Germline CDR1 is SEHNR and CDR2 is FQNEAQ (reference sequence). The CDR3 region has the DNA TGTGCCAGCAGCCAAGAGGGGCGGAGCAATGAGCAGTTCTTC. Translating it yields CASSQEGRSNEQFF.

The V gene is TRBV11-2, the J gene TRBJ1-2; D may be TRBD1 (5 bases). The CDR3 runs 15 residues. With 4 bases removed from V and 4 bases from J, the gap between germline ends came to 16 bases. Germline V gives CDR1 SGHAT, CDR2 FQNNGV. In nucleotides, the CDR3 is TGTGCCAGCAGCTCCTGCCCCCCCAGGGTCTATGGCTACACCTTC. It specifies CASSSCPPRVYGYTF.

This clone has a single count. At one of its ends the junction is not consistent with the germline gene, which may arise from a read error. The chain recombines TRBV6-5 with TRBJ1-2; no definite D call. The CDR3 length is 11 residues. Per the germline V gene, CDR1 is MNHEY and CDR2 is SVGAGI. The CDR3 reads CASIGFRVGAF. DNA for the CDR3: TGTGCCAGCATTGGTTTCCGAGTAGGCGCCTTC.

The chain combines TRBV19 with TRBJ1-1, with D unclear. Trimming took 3 bases from V and 0 from J, leaving 11 bases between them. CDR1 and CDR2 from the germline V gene are LNHDA and SQIVND (reference sequence). The CDR3 extends over 15 amino acids. Here the CDR3 reads CASSISLVMNTEAFF. CDR3 nucleotides: TGTGCCAGTAGTATTAGTTTAGTCATGAACACTGAAGCTTTCTTT.

The chain joins TRBV11-2 to TRBJ1-2; D ambiguous. The CDR3 has 13 residues. V was trimmed by 6 bases and J by 6 bases, leaving 14 bases between them. From germline, CDR1 is SGHAT and CDR2 FQNNGV. DNA of the CDR3: TGTGCCAGCAGGAGCGACAAGGATGATGGCTACACCTTC. Amino acids: CASRSDKDDGYTF.

The chain recombines TRBV6-5 with TRBJ1-6; 7 bases agree with TRBD1. V lost 0 bases to trimming and J lost 8 bases; unmatched junction nucleotides: 4. The germline gives CDR1 MNHEY, CDR2 SVGAGI. The CDR3 covers 15 residues. The CDR3 spells CASSYSAGGDSPLHF. CDR3 DNA: TGTGCCAGCAGTTACTCGGCAGGGGGTGATTCACCCCTCCACTTT.

The rearrangement uses TRBV4-1 and TRBJ2-5; 10 nucleotides agree with TRBD1. V was pared by 5 bases and J by 9 bases, with 9 bases of the junction left unmatched. The germline V gene encodes CDR1 MGHRA and CDR2 YSYEKL. The CDR3 covers 14 residues. The CDR3 loop reads CASSWDRGSQAQYF. Written as DNA, the CDR3 is TGCGCCAGCAGCTGGGACAGGGGTTCCCAGGCCCAGTACTTC.

The J gene is TRBJ1-5, the V gene TRBV5-6; TRBD1 matches 7 bases. The V gene end was trimmed by 3 bases and the J gene end by 2 bases; junction bases not matched to a gene: 2. This CDR3 region has 14 residues. The germline V gene has CDR1 SGHDT and CDR2 YYEEEE. CDR3 in amino acids: CASSWTGGNQPQHF. The CDR3 bases are TGTGCCAGCAGCTGGACAGGTGGCAATCAGCCCCAGCATTTT.

This clone was found a few times. This rearrangement joins TRBV5-4 to TRBJ1-2; no definite D call. Trimming left V 2 bases short and J 2 bases short, with 7 bases between. CDR3 size: 13 residues. Germline values: CDR1 SGHNT, CDR2 YYREEE (reference sequence). The DNA for the CDR3 is TGTGCCAGCAGCTTAAACCTCAACTATGGCTACACCTTC. This translates into CASSLNLNYGYTF. Supplemented by reference TRBV5-4 and TRBJ1-2, the full variable domain reads ETGVTQSPTHLIKTRGQQVTLRCSSQSGHNTVSWYQQALGQGPQFIFQYYREEENGRGNFPPRFSGLQFPNYSSELNVNALELDDSALYLCASSLNLNYGYTFGSGTRLTVV.

The chain is built from TRBV6-5 and TRBJ1-1; a weak D match, TRBD1 (5 bases). This CDR3 contains 15 residues. Germline V gene lookup returns CDR1 MNHEY and CDR2 SVGAGI. Trimming left V 0 bases short and J 1 base short, with 9 bases between. The CDR3 region has the DNA TGTGCCAGCAGTTACTCGGGGGGTGGGAACACTGAAGCTTTCTTT. This translates into CASSYSGGGNTEAFF.

The chain has TRBV5-1 and TRBJ1-1; TRBD1 is a possible D gene (5 bases). Germline V gene sequence: CDR1 SGHRS, CDR2 YFSETQ. Trimming removed 0 bases from V and 2 bases from J, with 11 bases in between. This CDR3 comprises 15 residues. The CDR3 loop reads CASSLDGQGNTEAFF. DNA for the CDR3: TGCGCCAGCAGCTTGGATGGGCAGGGAAACACTGAAGCTTTCTTT.

CDR3: CASSPGTAKDNEQFF. In DNA, the CDR3 is TGTGCCAGCAGCCCGGGGACAGCTAAAGACAATGAGCAGTTCTTC. The genes are TRBV11-1 and TRBJ2-1, with 7 bases matching TRBD1. J was trimmed by 5 bases and V by 5 bases; bases with no gene match: 9. The length of the CDR3 is 15 residues. Germline CDR1 SGHAT, CDR2 FQDESV (reference sequence).

This clone showed up just a few times. V usage is TRBV9 and J usage is TRBJ1-2, with D unresolved. This CDR3 comprises 15 residues. CDR1 and CDR2 from the germline V gene are SGDLS and YYNGEE. Deletions cut 6 bases from V and 6 bases from J, with 21 bases between. CDR3 DNA: TGTGCCAGCAACTGGGGAGGCCGGGGAGGCGATGGCTACACCTTC. Amino acids: CASNWGGRGGDGYTF.

V usage is TRBV7-9 and J usage is TRBJ1-6; D may be TRBD1 (5 bases). The CDR3 is 13 residues long. The germline V and J ends were trimmed by 4 bases and 10 bases, with 11 bases remaining between them. CDR1 and CDR2 (germline): SEHNR, FQNEAQ (reference sequence). CDR3: CASSWDVGSPLHF. The CDR3 region has the DNA TGTGCCAGCAGCTGGGACGTAGGCTCACCCCTCCACTTT.

The chain uses TRBV10-3 and TRBJ2-3, with TRBD2 matching 13 bases. The CDR3 sequence is 15 residues long. The V and J ends lost 4 bases and 4 bases, in that order; junction bases with no gene match: 2. Germline CDR1 reads ENHRY; CDR2 reads SYGVKD. CDR3 sequence: CAISGTSGGADTQYF. CDR3 bases: TGTGCCATCAGTGGCACTAGCGGGGGGGCAGATACGCAGTATTTT.

The chain joins TRBV19 to TRBJ1-4; D remains ambiguous. The CDR3 is made up of 14 amino acids. Germline V gene data show CDR1 as LNHDA and CDR2 as SQIVND (reference sequence). Trimming stripped 4 bases from V and 8 bases from J, with 14 bases between. CDR3 nucleotides: TGTGCCAGTAGTACGACACCTGTTCCCGAAAAACTGTTTTTT. Its protein product is CASSTTPVPEKLFF.

To note about this clone: Other DNA sequences in the same sample also yield this CDR3. The chain couples TRBV7-2 to TRBJ2-1; 11 positions agree with TRBD2. After removal of 6 bases from V and 4 bases from J, the junction contained 5 bases not matched to a gene. The CDR3 extends over 15 amino acids. The V gene's germline CDR1 is SGHTA and CDR2 FQGNSA. DNA of the CDR3: TGTGCCAGCAGTTCACCTAGCGGGGGGTACAATGAGCAGTTCTTC. Translating gives CASSSPSGGYNEQFF.

This clone has just a few counts. The J gene is TRBJ1-2, the V gene TRBV11-2; D might be TRBD1 (5 bases). Germline CDR1 and CDR2: SGHAT and FQNNGV. This CDR3 has 13 residues. V was trimmed by 5 bases and J by 2 bases, leaving 9 bases between them. CDR3 bases: TGTGCCAGCAGCCCAGGGCAGAACTATGGCTACACCTTC. Its translation is CASSPGQNYGYTF.

The table lists this clone with a few counts. This chain's CDR3 is CASSADRTPYGYTF. The DNA of the CDR3 is TGTGCCAGCAGCGCGGACAGGACCCCCTATGGCTACACCTTC. This chain links TRBV7-2 with TRBJ1-2; TRBD1 matches at 7 bases. The V gene's germline CDR1 is SGHTA and CDR2 FQGNSA. The CDR3 covers 14 residues. After removal of 5 bases from V and 4 bases from J, the junction contained 7 bases not matched to a gene.

This chain uses TRBV9 with TRBJ2-2; D may be TRBD1 (6 bases). The CDR3 covers 15 residues. Looked up from germline, CDR1 is SGDLS and CDR2 is YYNGEE. Trimming took 0 bases from V and 8 from J, leaving 14 bases between them. The CDR3 protein is CASSVGVRGSGELFF. The CDR3, as DNA: TGTGCCAGCAGCGTAGGAGTCAGGGGATCAGGGGAGCTGTTTTTT.